This is a list of T cell receptor beta chains from one sample in a study of OX40 agonist ivuxolimab in advanced cancers. Here immunoSEQ multiplex PCR was the method, and the copy in TCRdb shows in-frame clones only, minus some. The repertoire holds about 5,100 clones, with 65% to 75% as singletons. Sequencing used CD4+ or CD8+ T cells sorted from blood, obtained in a trial of the OX40 agonist ivuxolimab. These receptors came from an adult with an advanced solid tumor such as melanoma, head and neck, liver or kidney cancer. CDR3s include the opening cysteine and the closing phenylalanine or tryptophan. D genes are given only for firm matches. Expanded clones get a size class; other rows say once, few or many, or leave the size out.

DNA,CDR3,V,D,size,J
TGTGCCAGCAGCGTAGCGGGACAGGCTAATGAAAAACTGTTTTTT,CASSVAGQANEKLFF,TRBV9,TRBD1,.,TRBJ1-4
TGCAGCGTAACCGGGACAGAAGCTTTCTTT,CSVTGTEAFF,TRBV29-1,.,.,TRBJ1-1
TGTGCCACCAGCAGTGGGACGAGGGCAGTTGACACCGGGGAGCTGTTTTTT,CATSSGTRAVDTGELFF,TRBV15,.,.,TRBJ2-2
TGTGCCAGCAGCTACGGGACAGGGGATGGCTACACCTTC,CASSYGTGDGYTF,TRBV7-9,TRBD1,.,TRBJ1-2
TGTGCCAGCAGGCTATACACTGAAGCTTTCTTT,CASRLYTEAFF,TRBV11-1,.,medium-sized,TRBJ1-1
TGTGCCAGCAGCTTGGGGGGCGTAGGGACTGAAGCTTTCTTT,CASSLGGVGTEAFF,TRBV7-3,.,.,TRBJ1-1
TGTGCCAGCAGCGTAGGAGGGGGCGAATATGGCTACACCTTC,CASSVGGGEYGYTF,TRBV14,TRBD1,few,TRBJ1-2
TGTGCCAGCAGCCCAAGGGGGACTAGCTCTTCCTACGAGCAGTACTTC,CASSPRGTSSSYEQYF,TRBV11-1,TRBD2,.,TRBJ2-7
TGTGCCAGCAGCCAAGGTCGCTACACTGAAGCTTTCTTT,CASSQGRYTEAFF,TRBV14,.,.,TRBJ1-1
TGTGCCAGCAGCTTAGGGGCAGGGCACACTGAAGCTTTCTTT,CASSLGAGHTEAFF,TRBV7-9,.,.,TRBJ1-1
TGTGCCAGCAGCTTAAGCGGGATCGGAGAGTACTATGGCTACACCTTC,CASSLSGIGEYYGYTF,TRBV7-3,.,.,TRBJ1-2
TGTGCCAGCAGCACGGGACAGCTTCTTGAAAAACTGTTTTTT,CASSTGQLLEKLFF,TRBV9,TRBD1,.,TRBJ1-4
TGCGCCAGCAGCCACGCTATGGACAGGGCCGCTGAAGCTTTCTTT,CASSHAMDRAAEAFF,TRBV4-1,TRBD1,many,TRBJ1-1
TGTGCCAGCAGCGTAGGAGGATCGCTTTACAATGAGCAGTTCTTC,CASSVGGSLYNEQFF,TRBV9,.,once,TRBJ2-1
TGTGCCAGCAGCCCATTCCCCGGGGGCCGAGGAGATACGCAGTATTTT,CASSPFPGGRGDTQYF,TRBV11-2,.,.,TRBJ2-3
TGTGCCAGCAGCCCGGACACCTCGAACACCGGGGAGCTGTTTTTT,CASSPDTSNTGELFF,TRBV5-3,.,few,TRBJ2-2
TGTGCCAGTAGTGCACGCAACTACGCATACGAAAACACCATATATTTT,CASSARNYAYENTIYF,TRBV19,.,.,TRBJ1-3
TGTGCCAGCAGCTTACAGGGAGGGTATGGCTACACCTTC,CASSLQGGYGYTF,TRBV2,.,.,TRBJ1-2
TGTGCCAGCAGCAAAGGTTTGGGGGTGGGCCTTACTCATCCCGGGGAGCTGTTTTTT,CASSKGLGVGLTHPGELFF,TRBV21-1,.,.,TRBJ2-2
TGTGCCAGCAGCTTAAGTGGCGGGGGCCGGACGGACACAGATACGCAGTATTTT,CASSLSGGGRTDTDTQYF,TRBV7-6,.,.,TRBJ2-3
TGTGCCAGCAGCTTCGGACAGGGGGGGTACGAGCAGTACTTC,CASSFGQGGYEQYF,TRBV11-1,TRBD1,.,TRBJ2-7
TGTGCCAGCAGCGTAGGTGATACGTCGTGGGCGCCGGGGACTGAAGCTTTCTTT,CASSVGDTSWAPGTEAFF,TRBV9,.,many,TRBJ1-1
TGCGCCAGCAAGGATCGGCACCGGGGGAGCACCGGGGAGCTGTTTTTT,CASKDRHRGSTGELFF,TRBV7-9,.,.,TRBJ2-2
TGTGCCAGCTCGGGATGGGGGACAGACGCTAACTATGGCTACACCTTC,CASSGWGTDANYGYTF,TRBV18,TRBD1,.,TRBJ1-2
TGCGCCAGCAGCCAAGATATCGCAGGAATGAACACTGAAGCTTTCTTT,CASSQDIAGMNTEAFF,TRBV5-5,.,few,TRBJ1-1
TGTGCCAGCAGGGTCAACACTGAAGCTTTCTTT,CASRVNTEAFF,TRBV6-6,.,.,TRBJ1-1